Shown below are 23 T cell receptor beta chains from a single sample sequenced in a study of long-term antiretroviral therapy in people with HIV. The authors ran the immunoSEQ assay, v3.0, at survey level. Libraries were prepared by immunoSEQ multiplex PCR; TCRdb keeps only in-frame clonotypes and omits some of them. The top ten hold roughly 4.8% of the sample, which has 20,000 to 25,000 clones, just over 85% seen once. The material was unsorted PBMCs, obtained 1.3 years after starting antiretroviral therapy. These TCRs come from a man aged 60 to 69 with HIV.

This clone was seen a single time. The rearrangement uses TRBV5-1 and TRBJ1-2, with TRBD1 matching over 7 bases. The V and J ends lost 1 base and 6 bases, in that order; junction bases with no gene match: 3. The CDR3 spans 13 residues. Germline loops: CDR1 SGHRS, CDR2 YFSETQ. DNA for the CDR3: TGCGCCAGCAGCTTGCAGGGGGATGATGGCTACACCTTC. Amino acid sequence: CASSLQGDDGYTF.

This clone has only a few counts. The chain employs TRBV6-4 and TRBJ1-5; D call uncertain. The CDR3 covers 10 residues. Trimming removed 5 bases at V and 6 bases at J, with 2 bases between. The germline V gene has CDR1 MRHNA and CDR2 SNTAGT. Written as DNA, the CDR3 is TGTGCCAGCAGTAGTCAGCCCCAGCATTTT. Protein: CASSSQPQHF.

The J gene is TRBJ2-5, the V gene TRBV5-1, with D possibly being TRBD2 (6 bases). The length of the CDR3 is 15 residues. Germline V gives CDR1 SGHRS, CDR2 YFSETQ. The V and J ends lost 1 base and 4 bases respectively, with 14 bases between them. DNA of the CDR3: TGCGCCAGCAGCTTGTTTTCCGGGGGAGGAGAGACCCAGTACTTC. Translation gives CASSLFSGGGETQYF.

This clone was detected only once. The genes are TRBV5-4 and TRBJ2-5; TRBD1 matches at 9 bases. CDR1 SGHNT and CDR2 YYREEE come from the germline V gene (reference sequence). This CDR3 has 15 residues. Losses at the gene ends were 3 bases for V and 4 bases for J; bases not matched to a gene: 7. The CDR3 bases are TGTGCCAGCAGCTCCTCCGGGACAGGGCTAGAGACCCAGTACTTC. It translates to CASSSSGTGLETQYF.

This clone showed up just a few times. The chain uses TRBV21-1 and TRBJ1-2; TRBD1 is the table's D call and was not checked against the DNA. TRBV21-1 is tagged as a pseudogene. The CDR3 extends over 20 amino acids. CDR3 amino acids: CASSKLYRRTGASSNYGYTF. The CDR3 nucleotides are TGTGCCAGCAGCAAATTGTATCGACGGACAGGGGCTTCATCTAACTATGGCTACACCTTC.

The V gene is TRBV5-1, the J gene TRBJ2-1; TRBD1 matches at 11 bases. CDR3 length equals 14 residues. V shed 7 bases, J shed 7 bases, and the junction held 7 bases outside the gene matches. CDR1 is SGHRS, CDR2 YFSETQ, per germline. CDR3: CASGKGQGGNEQFF. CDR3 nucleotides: TGCGCCAGCGGGAAGGGACAGGGGGGGAATGAGCAGTTCTTC.

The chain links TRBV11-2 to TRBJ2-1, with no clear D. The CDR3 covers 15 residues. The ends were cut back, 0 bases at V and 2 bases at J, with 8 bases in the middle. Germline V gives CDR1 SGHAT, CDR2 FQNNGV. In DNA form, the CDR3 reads TGTGCCAGCAGCTTAGATCAAGGCCCCTACAATGAGCAGTTCTTC. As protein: CASSLDQGPYNEQFF.

For the CDR3, the DNA is TGTGCCAGCAGCCAGCTCGCCGCCTACGAGCAGTACTTC. It codes for CASSQLAAYEQYF. The chain carries TRBV6-5 and TRBJ2-7; unclear D gene. CDR3 length equals 13 residues. The germline V gene has CDR1 MNHEY and CDR2 SVGAGI. Trimming pared 6 bases from V and 2 bases from J, leaving 11 bases between.

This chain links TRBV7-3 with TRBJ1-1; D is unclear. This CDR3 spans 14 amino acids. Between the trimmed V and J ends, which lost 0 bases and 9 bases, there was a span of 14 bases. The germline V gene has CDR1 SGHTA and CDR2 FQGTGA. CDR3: CASSLTVRTHQAFF. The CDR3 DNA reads TGTGCCAGCAGCTTAACGGTTCGGACCCACCAAGCTTTCTTT.

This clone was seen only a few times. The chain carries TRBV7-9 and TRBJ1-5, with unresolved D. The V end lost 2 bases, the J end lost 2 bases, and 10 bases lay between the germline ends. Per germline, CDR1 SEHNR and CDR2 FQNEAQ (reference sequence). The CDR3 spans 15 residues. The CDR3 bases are TGTGCCAGCAGCTTAAAGGGAATTGGCAATCAGCCCCAGCATTTT. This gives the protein CASSLKGIGNQPQHF.

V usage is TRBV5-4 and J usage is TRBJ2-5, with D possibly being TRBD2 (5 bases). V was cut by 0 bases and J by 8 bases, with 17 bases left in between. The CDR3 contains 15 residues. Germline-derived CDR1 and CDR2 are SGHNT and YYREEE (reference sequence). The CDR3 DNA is TGTGCCAGCAGCTTGGATGCGGGCCCAGGTGGCACCCAGTACTTC. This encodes CASSLDAGPGGTQYF.

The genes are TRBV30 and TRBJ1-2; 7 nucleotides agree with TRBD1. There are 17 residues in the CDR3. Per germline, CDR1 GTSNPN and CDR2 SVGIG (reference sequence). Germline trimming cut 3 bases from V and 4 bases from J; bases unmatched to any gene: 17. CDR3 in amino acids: CAWSTGALRDGSYGYTF. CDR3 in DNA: TGTGCCTGGAGCACAGGGGCCCTCCGCGACGGTAGCTATGGCTACACCTTC.

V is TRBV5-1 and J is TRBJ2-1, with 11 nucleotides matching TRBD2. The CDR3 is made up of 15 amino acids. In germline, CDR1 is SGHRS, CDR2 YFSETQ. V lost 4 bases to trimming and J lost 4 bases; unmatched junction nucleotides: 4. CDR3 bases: TGCGCCAGCAGCAGGGGACTAGCGGTTTACAATGAGCAGTTCTTC. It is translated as CASSRGLAVYNEQFF.

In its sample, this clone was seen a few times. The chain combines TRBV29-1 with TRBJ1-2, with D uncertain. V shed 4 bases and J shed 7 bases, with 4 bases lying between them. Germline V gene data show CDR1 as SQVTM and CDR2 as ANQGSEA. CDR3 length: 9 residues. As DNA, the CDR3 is TGCAGCGTTGTAAGTGGCTACACCTTC. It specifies CSVVSGYTF.

The chain's CDR3 is CASSHSLGATNEKLFF. The CDR3 nucleotides are TGTGCCAGCAGCCACTCTCTGGGTGCAACTAATGAAAAACTGTTTTTT. V is TRBV5-5 and J is TRBJ1-4, with unresolved D. V was cut by 4 bases and J by 0 bases, with 13 bases left in between. This CDR3 region has 16 residues. The germline V gene encodes CDR1 SGHKS and CDR2 YYEKEE (reference sequence).

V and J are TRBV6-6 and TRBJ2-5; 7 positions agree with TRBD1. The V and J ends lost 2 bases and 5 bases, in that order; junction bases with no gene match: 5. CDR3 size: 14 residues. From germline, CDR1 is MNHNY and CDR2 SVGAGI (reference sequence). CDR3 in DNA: TGTGCCAGCAGTTACGGGGACAGACGGGAGACCCAGTACTTC. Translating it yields CASSYGDRRETQYF.

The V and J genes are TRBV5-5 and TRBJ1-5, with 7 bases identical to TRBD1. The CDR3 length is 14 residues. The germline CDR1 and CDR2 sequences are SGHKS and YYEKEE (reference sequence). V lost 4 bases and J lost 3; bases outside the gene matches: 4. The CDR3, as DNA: TGTGCCAGCAGCCGAGACAGGGACAATCAGCCCCAGCATTTT. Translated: CASSRDRDNQPQHF. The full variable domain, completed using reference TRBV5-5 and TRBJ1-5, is DAGVTQSPTHLIKTRGQQVTLRCSPISGHKSVSWYQQVLGQGPQFIFQYYEKEERGRGNFPDRFSARQFPNYSSELNVNALLLGDSALYLCASSRDRDNQPQHFGDGTRLSIL.

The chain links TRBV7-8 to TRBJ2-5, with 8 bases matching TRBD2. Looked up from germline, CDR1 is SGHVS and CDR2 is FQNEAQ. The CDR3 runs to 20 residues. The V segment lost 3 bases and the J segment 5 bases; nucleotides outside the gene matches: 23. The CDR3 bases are TGTGCCAGCAGCTTCGCCTCGCTTCGGGGGGGCCGGCGTTCACGGGAGACCCAGTACTTC. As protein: CASSFASLRGGRRSRETQYF.

In DNA form, the CDR3 reads TGTGCCAGCAGGCCCCCGGGACATAGTACTTACGAGCAGTACTTC. Translating it yields CASRPPGHSTYEQYF. The gene calls are TRBV28 and TRBJ2-7; a weak D match, TRBD1 (6 bases). The CDR3 runs to 15 residues. Germline-derived CDR1 and CDR2 are MDHEN and SYDVKM. V was trimmed by 6 bases and J by 4 bases, leaving 19 bases between them. Based on the CDR3 plus reference TRBV28 and TRBJ2-7, the full variable domain is DVKVTQSSRYLVKRTGEKVFLECVQDMDHENMFWYRQDPGLGLRLIYFSYDVKMKEKGDIPEGYSVSREKKERFSLILESASTNQTSMYLCASRPPGHSTYEQYFGPGTRLTVT.

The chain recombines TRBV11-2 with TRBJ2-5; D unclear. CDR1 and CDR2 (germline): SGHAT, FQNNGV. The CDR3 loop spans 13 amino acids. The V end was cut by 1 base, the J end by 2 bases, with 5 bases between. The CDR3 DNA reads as TGTGCCAGCAGCTTAGGTCAGCAAGAGACCCAGTACTTC. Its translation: CASSLGQQETQYF. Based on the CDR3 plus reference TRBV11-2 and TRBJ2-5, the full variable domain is EAGVAQSPRYKIIEKRQSVAFWCNPISGHATLYWYQQILGQGPKLLIQFQNNGVVDDSQLPKDRFSAERLKGVDSTLKIQPAKLEDSAVYLCASSLGQQETQYFGPGTRLLVL.

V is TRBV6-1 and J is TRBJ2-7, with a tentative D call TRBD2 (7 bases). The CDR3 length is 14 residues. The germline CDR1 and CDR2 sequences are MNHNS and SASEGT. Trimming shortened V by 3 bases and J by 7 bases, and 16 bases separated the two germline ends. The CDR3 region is CASSEGRGAVEQYF. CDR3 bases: TGTGCCAGCAGTGAGGGTCGGGGGGCGGTTGAGCAGTACTTC.

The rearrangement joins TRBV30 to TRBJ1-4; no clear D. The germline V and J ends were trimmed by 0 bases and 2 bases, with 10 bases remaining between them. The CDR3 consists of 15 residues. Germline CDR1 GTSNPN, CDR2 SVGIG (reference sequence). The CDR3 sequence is CAWSVFPNTNEKLFF. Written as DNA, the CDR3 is TGTGCCTGGAGTGTATTCCCGAACACTAATGAAAAACTGTTTTTT.

CDR3 coding DNA: TGCAGCGCCCTAGCGGCCCAAGAGACCCAGTACTTC. Translated, it gives CSALAAQETQYF. The chain uses TRBV29-1 and TRBJ2-5; 7 positions match TRBD2. The CDR3 has 12 residues. The trim removed 7 bases at V and 1 base at J, leaving 3 bases unmatched. In germline, CDR1 is SQVTM, CDR2 ANQGSEA.